This TCR beta chain stems from a study of beta chain features in type 1 diabetes. The sequenced template was cDNA made from the entire isolated RNA. Profiling relied on immunoSEQ multiplex PCR, and the TCRdb table lists in-frame clones only, not all of them. The table includes around 500,000 clones, approximately 10% detected once. Germline V lookup: CDR1 KGHSH, CDR2 LQKENI. Trimming removed 2 bases from V and 4 bases from J, with 4 bases in between. The CDR3 is 12 residues long. Turning to this clone: Its matching antigen is unknown.

Study findings and constraints: Patients with type 1 diabetes showed fewer VDJ junction insertions and more deletions.

V is TRBV18 and J is TRBJ2-3; no firm D call. The receptor comes from a woman aged 18-35 years in good health. Sequencing input: naive CD4+ T cells from blood. CDR3 sequence (DNA): TGTGCCAGCTCACCAACCTCAGATACGCAGTATTTT. The encoded protein is CASSPTSDTQYF.